This TCR beta chain was found in a study of blood T cell repertoires in COVID-19. Overall study: Acute and convalescent COVID-19 specimens originated in the United States, Italy and Spain. In each case, the material was cDNA or gDNA derived from T cells, B-cell-depleted T cells, or PBMCs.

The CDR3 covers 12 residues. Trimming cost V 5 bases and J 5 bases; bases outside gene matches: 3. As processed by the authors: Estimated nucleated cell counts came from reference gene primer amplification. Profiled with immunoSEQ multiplex PCR; TCRdb holds only in-frame clones, not every one. That table furnishes V, J and clone size, whereas the DNA furnished D and trimming. The sample lists 310,000 or so clones; about 89% were seen once. Seattle patients were enrolled while actively infected and followed longitudinally. The chain carries TRBV12-3 or TRBV12-4 and TRBJ2-7; 7 bases are shared with TRBD1. The TCR was taken from a woman aged 25-40 years with COVID-19, enrolled during active disease. Sequenced sample: peripheral blood. The CDR3 sequence is CASSGQDDEQYF. Here the CDR3 DNA reads TGTGCCAGCAGTGGACAGGACGACGAGCAGTACTTC.